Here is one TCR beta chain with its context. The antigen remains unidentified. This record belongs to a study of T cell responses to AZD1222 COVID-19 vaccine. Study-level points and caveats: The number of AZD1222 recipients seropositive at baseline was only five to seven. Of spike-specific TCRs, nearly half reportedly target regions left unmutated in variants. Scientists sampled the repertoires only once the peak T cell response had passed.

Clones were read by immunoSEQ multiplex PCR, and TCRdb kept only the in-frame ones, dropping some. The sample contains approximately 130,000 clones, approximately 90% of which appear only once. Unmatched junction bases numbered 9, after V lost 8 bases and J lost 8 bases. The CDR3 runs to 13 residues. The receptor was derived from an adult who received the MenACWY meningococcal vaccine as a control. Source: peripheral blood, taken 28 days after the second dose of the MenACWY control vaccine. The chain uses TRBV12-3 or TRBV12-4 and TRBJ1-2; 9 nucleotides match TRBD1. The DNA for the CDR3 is TGTGCCAGCCGCAAACAGGGGGCCGGAGGCTACACCTTC. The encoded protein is CASRKQGAGGYTF.